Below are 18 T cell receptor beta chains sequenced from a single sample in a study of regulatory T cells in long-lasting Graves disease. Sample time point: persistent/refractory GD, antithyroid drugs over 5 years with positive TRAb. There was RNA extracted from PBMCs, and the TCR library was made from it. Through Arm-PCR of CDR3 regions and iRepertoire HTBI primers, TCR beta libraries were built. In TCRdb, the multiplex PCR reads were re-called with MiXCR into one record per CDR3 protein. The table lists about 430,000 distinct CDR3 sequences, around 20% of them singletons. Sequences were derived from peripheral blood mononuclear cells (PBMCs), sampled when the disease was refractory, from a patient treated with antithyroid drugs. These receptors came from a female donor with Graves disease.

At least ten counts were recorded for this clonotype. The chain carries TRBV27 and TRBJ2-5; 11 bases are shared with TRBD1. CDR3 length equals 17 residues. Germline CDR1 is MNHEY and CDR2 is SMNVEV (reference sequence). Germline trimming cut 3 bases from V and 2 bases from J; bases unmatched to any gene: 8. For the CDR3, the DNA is TGTGCCAGCAGTTTGGAACGGACAGGGGGCCGTCAAGAGACCCAGTACTTC. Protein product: CASSLERTGGRQETQYF.

CDR3 loop: CATRVSKGRETQYF. The CDR3 DNA reads as TGTGCCACCAGGGTCAGCAAGGGTCGGGAGACCCAGTACTTC. The chain links TRBV15 to TRBJ2-5; D is undetermined. Germline loops: CDR1 LNHNV, CDR2 YYDKDF (reference sequence). This CDR3 contains 14 residues. V lost 6 bases and J lost 5, with 16 bases in between.

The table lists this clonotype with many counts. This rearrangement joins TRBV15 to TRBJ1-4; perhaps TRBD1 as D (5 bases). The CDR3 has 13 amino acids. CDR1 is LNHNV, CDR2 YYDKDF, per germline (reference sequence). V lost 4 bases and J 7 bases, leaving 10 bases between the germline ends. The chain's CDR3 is CATSIPGGEKLFF. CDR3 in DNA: TGTGCCACCAGCATTCCGGGGGGTGAAAAACTGTTTTTT.

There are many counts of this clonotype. The CDR3 sequence is CASSLVGGSYEQYF. CDR3 nucleotide sequence: TGTGCCAGCAGCTTGGTTGGGGGGTCCTACGAGCAGTACTTC. The chain uses TRBV28 and TRBJ2-7, with a possible D match to TRBD2 (6 bases). Trimming stripped 6 bases from V and 1 base from J, with 13 bases between. Germline assignment: CDR1 MDHEN and CDR2 SYDVKM. This CDR3 spans 14 amino acids.

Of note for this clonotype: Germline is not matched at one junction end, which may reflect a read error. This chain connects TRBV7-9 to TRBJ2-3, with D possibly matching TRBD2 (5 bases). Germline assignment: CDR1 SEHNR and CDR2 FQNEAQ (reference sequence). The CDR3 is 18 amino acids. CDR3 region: CVSSPPLPGGGGTDTQYF. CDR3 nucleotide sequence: TGTGTCAGCAGCCCTCCCCTCCCCGGAGGCGGCGGCACAGATACGCAGTATTTT.

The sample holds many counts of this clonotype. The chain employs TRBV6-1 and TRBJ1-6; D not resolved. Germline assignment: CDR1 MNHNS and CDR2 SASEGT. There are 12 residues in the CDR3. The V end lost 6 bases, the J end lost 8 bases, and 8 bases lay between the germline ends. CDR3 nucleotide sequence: TGTGCCAGCAGCCTACAAGATTCACCCCTCCACTTT. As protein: CASSLQDSPLHF.

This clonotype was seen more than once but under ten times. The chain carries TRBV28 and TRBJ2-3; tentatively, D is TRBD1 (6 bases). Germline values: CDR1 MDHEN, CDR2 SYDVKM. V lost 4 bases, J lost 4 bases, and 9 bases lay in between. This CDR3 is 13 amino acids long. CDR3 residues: CASSSQGPDTQYF. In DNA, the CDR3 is TGTGCCAGCAGTTCACAGGGTCCAGATACGCAGTATTTT. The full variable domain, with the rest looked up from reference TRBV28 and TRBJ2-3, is DVKVTQSSRYLVKRTGEKVFLECVQDMDHENMFWYRQDPGLGLRLIYFSYDVKMKEKGDIPEGYSVSREKKERFSLILESASTNQTSMYLCASSSQGPDTQYFGPGTRLTVL.

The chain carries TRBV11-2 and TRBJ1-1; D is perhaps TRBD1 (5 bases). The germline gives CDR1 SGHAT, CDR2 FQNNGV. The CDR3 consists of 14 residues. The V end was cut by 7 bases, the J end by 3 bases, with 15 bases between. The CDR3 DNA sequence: TGTGCCAGCACCGCGGGGGGATTGGACACTGAAGCTTTCTTT. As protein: CASTAGGLDTEAFF.

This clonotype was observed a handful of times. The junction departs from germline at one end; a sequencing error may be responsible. The CDR3 region has the DNA TGTGCCAACAGTCCTCATGGCGGGGGCTATCAGCCCCAGCATTTT. Its translation is CANSPHGGGYQPQHF. The chain combines TRBV27 with TRBJ1-5; D may be TRBD1 (6 bases). This CDR3 comprises 15 residues. Per germline, CDR1 MNHEY and CDR2 SMNVEV (reference sequence).

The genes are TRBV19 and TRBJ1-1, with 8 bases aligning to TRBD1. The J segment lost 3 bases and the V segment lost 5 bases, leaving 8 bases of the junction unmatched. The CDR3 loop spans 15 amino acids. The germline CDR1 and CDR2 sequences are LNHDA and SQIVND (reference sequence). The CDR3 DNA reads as TGTGCCAGTAGTGTCCAGCAGGGGGCGGACACTGAAGCTTTCTTT. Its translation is CASSVQQGADTEAFF.

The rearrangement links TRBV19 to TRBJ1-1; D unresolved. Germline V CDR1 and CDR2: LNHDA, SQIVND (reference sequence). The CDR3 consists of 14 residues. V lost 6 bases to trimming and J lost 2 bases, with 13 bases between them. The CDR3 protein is CASRTRELNTEAFF. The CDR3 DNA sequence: TGTGCCAGTAGGACCCGGGAGCTCAACACTGAAGCTTTCTTT. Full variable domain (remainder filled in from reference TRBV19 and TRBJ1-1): DGGITQSPKYLFRKEGQNVTLSCEQNLNHDAMYWYRQDPGQGLRLIYYSQIVNDFQKGDIAEGYSVSREKKESFPLTVTSAQKNPTAFYLCASRTRELNTEAFFGQGTRLTVV.

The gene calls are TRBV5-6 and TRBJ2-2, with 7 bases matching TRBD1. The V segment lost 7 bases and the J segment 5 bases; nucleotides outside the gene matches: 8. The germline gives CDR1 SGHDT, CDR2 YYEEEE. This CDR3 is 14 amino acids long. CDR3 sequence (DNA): TGTGCCAGCGGTGGGACAGCCAGAACCGGGGAGCTGTTTTTT. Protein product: CASGGTARTGELFF.

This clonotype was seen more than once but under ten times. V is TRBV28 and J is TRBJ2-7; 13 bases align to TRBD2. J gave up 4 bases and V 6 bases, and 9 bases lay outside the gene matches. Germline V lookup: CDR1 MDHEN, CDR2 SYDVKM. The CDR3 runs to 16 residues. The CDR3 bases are TGTGCCAGCAGGCGAAGTACTAGCGGGAGGGTATACGAGCAGTACTTC. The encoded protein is CASRRSTSGRVYEQYF.

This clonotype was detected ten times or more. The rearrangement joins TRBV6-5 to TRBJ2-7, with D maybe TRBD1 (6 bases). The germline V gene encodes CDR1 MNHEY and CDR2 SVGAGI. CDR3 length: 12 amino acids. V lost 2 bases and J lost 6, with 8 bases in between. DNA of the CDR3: TGTGCCAGCAGTTACGCAGGGGCCGAGCAGTACTTC. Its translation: CASSYAGAEQYF.

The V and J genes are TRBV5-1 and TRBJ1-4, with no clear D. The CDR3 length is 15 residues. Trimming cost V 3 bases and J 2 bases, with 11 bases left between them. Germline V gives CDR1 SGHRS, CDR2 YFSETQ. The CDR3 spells CASSWWGATNEKLFF. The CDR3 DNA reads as TGCGCCAGCAGCTGGTGGGGAGCTACTAATGAAAAACTGTTTTTT.

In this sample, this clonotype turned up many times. The CDR3 DNA reads as TGCAGTGCCCAGACTAGCGGGAACTACGAGCAGTACTTC. Its protein is CSAQTSGNYEQYF. This chain joins TRBV20-1 and TRBJ2-7, with 11 positions matching TRBD2. This CDR3 is built from 13 residues. Trimming cost V 6 bases and J 3 bases; bases outside gene matches: 4. Germline V lookup: CDR1 DFQATT, CDR2 SNEGSKA (reference sequence).

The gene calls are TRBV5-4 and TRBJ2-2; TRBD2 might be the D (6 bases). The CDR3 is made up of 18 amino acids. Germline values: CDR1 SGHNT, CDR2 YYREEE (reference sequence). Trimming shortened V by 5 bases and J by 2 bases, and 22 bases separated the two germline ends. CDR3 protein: CASRPALVAGLNTGELFF. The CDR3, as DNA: TGTGCCAGCAGACCGGCCCTCGTGGCGGGATTAAACACCGGGGAGCTGTTTTTT.

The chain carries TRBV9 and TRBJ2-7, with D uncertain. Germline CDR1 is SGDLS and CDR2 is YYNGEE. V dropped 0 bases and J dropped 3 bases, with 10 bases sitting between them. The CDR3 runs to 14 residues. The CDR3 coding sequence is TGTGCCAGCAGCGTAGATGCCTACAACTACGAGCAGTACTTC. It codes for CASSVDAYNYEQYF.